These 9 T cell receptor beta chains came from one sample sequenced in a study of CD4+ T cells in melanoma. Generated by immunoSEQ multiplex PCR, the TCRdb table keeps only in-frame clones and is missing some. The table records just under 10,000 clones, around 70% of them present only once. The sequenced sample was tumor tissue. The receptors originated from a human donor with melanoma.

This chain connects TRBV19 to TRBJ2-7; a possible D gene is TRBD2 (5 bases). The V and J ends lost 7 bases and 0 bases respectively, with 13 bases between them. Germline V gene lookup returns CDR1 LNHDA and CDR2 SQIVND (reference sequence). The CDR3 has 14 residues. In DNA, the CDR3 is TGTGCCAGTACCCGGACTCCTGACTCCTACGAGCAGTACTTC. The encoded protein is CASTRTPDSYEQYF.

The sample holds one count of this clone. This rearrangement joins TRBV5-6 to TRBJ2-7, with TRBD1 matching over 11 bases. V shed 4 bases and J 2 bases; nucleotides not matched to a gene: 5. The CDR3 consists of 15 residues. The V gene's germline CDR1 is SGHDT and CDR2 YYEEEE. The CDR3 sequence is CASSPVGQGAYEQYF. The CDR3 DNA is TGTGCCAGCAGCCCGGTGGGACAGGGGGCCTACGAGCAGTACTTC.

By proportion, this clone is medium-sized. The V gene is TRBV6-5, the J gene TRBJ2-7; D might be TRBD2 (6 bases). Germline CDR1 MNHEY, CDR2 SVGAGI. This CDR3 has 15 amino acids. Trimming pared 5 bases from V and 3 bases from J, leaving 17 bases between. The CDR3 sequence is CASSPAGGGVYEQYF. The CDR3 DNA reads TGTGCCAGCAGTCCCGCCGGGGGTGGAGTCTACGAGCAGTACTTC.

This chain joins TRBV5-1 and TRBJ2-2, with a weak D call TRBD1 (5 bases). The ends were cut back, 7 bases at V and 0 bases at J, with 13 bases in the middle. Germline V gene data show CDR1 as SGHRS and CDR2 as YFSETQ. The CDR3 length is 15 residues. In DNA form, the CDR3 reads TGCGCCAGCGCCGGCAGGGCCTCGAACACCGGGGAGCTGTTTTTT. Translating it yields CASAGRASNTGELFF.

This clone is labeled medium-sized. V gene TRBV11-2 combines with J gene TRBJ2-3; the D gene is possibly TRBD2 (6 bases). The germline gives CDR1 SGHAT, CDR2 FQNNGV. The CDR3 spans 15 residues. Trimming cost V 2 bases and J 5 bases, with 14 bases left between them. The chain's CDR3 is CASSLLAVGVDTQYF. CDR3 sequence (DNA): TGTGCCAGCAGCTTATTAGCGGTTGGGGTAGATACGCAGTATTTT. The whole variable domain, remainder taken from reference TRBV11-2 and TRBJ2-3, is EAGVAQSPRYKIIEKRQSVAFWCNPISGHATLYWYQQILGQGPKLLIQFQNNGVVDDSQLPKDRFSAERLKGVDSTLKIQPAKLEDSAVYLCASSLLAVGVDTQYFGPGTRLTVL.

V usage is TRBV7-2 and J usage is TRBJ2-3; the match to TRBD2 covers 9 bases. CDR3 size: 18 residues. Germline CDR1 and CDR2: SGHTA and FQGNSA. V was clipped by 1 base and J by 1 base; unmatched bases: 9. CDR3 DNA: TGTGCCAGCAGCTTAGACCGACAGCGGGGGGCCCGCACAGATACGCAGTATTTT. This encodes CASSLDRQRGARTDTQYF.

The gene calls are TRBV6-5 and TRBJ1-1; D is unclear. Germline-derived CDR1 and CDR2 are MNHEY and SVGAGI. The CDR3 has 13 amino acids. Between the trimmed V and J ends, which lost 1 base and 4 bases, there was a span of 7 bases. CDR3 protein: CASSYLEVTEAFF. In DNA, the CDR3 is TGTGCCAGCAGTTACTTGGAAGTCACTGAAGCTTTCTTT.

This chain connects TRBV4-1 to TRBJ2-7; D ambiguous. Looked up from germline, CDR1 is MGHRA and CDR2 is YSYEKL. V was shortened by 0 bases and J by 1 base, with 16 bases between the two germline ends. The CDR3 loop spans 17 amino acids. The DNA of the CDR3 is TGCGCCAGCAGCCAAGAACAGAATCATGTGGGTTCCTACGAGCAGTACTTC. This sequence encodes CASSQEQNHVGSYEQYF.

The chain carries TRBV19 and TRBJ2-3, with 11 bases aligning to TRBD2. The length of the CDR3 is 19 residues. Germline-derived CDR1 and CDR2 are LNHDA and SQIVND (reference sequence). V lost 1 base to trimming and J lost 2 bases; unmatched junction nucleotides: 11. The CDR3 loop is CASSIVASGGTGYTDTQYF. In DNA form, the CDR3 reads TGTGCCAGTAGTATAGTGGCTAGCGGGGGGACAGGGTACACAGATACGCAGTATTTT.